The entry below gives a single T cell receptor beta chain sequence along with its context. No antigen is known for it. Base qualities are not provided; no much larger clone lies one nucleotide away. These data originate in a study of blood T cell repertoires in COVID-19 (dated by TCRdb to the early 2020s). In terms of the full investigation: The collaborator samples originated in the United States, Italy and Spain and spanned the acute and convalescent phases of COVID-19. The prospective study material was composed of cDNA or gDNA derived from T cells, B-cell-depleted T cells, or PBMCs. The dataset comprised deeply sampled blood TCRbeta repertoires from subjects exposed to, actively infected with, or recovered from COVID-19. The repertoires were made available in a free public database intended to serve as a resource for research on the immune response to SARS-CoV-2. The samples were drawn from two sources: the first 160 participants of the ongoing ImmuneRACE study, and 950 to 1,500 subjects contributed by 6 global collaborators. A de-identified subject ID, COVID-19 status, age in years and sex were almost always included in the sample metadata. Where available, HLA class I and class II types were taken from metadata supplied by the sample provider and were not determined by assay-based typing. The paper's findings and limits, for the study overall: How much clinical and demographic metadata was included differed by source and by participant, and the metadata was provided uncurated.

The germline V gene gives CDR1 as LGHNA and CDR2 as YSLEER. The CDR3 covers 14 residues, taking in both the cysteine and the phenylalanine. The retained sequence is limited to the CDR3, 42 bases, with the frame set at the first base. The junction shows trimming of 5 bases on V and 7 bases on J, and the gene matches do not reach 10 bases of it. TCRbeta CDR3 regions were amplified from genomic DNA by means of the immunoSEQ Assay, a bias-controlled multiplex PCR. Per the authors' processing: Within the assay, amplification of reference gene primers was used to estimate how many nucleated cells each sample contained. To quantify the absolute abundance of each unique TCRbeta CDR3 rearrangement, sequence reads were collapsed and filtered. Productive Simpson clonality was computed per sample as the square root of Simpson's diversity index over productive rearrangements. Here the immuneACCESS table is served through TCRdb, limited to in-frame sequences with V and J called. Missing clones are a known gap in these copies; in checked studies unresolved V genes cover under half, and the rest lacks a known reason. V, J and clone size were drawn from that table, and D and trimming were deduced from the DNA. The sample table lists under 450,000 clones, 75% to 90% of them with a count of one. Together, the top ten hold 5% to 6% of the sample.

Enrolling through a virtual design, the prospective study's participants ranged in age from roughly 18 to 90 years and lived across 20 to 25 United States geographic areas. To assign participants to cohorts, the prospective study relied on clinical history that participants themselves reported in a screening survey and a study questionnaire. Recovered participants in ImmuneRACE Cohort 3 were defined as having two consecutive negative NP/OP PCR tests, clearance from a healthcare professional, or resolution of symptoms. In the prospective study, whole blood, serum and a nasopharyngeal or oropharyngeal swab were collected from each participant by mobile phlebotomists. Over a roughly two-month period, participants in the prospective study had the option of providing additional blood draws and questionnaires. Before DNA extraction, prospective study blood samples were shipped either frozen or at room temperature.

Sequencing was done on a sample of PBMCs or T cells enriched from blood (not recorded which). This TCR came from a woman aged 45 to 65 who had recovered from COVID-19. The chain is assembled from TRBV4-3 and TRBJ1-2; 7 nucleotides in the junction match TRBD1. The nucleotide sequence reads TGCGCCAGCAGCGAAGGGGGCGGATTCGGTGGCTACACCTTC. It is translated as CASSEGGGFGGYTF.